This TCR beta chain was found in a study of cytomegalovirus exposure and HLA in healthy donors. With V trimmed by 7 bases and J by 8 bases, 10 bases remained unmatched. The V gene's germline CDR1 is MNHNS and CDR2 SASEGT. This CDR3 region has 14 residues. It was with 60 Vbeta and 13 Jbeta primers that the PCR ran. Method: immunoSEQ multiplex PCR; TCRdb's copy keeps in-frame clones and lacks some. Here the sample spans 150,000 to 200,000 clones, around 78% being singletons. The chain has TRBV6-1 and TRBJ1-4; 7 bases are a match to TRBD1. The material sequenced was PBMCs. The receptor comes from a man aged 35 to 55 in good health and CMV-seronegative. Written as DNA, the CDR3 is TGTGCCAGCATGTACGACAGGGCAAGGGAAAAACTGTTTTTT. Residues: CASMYDRAREKLFF.